A single sample is the source of the 16 T cell receptor beta chains below, sequenced in a study of blood T cells in healthy people across ages. Alongside a J-beta primer mix, a sample-barcoded 5' primer served in a second PCR lasting roughly 6 to 11 cycles. TCRdb passed the 5' RACE reads through MiXCR, listing each CDR3 protein once. The table has hundreds of thousands of distinct CDR3 sequences, 58% seen once. Input material: blood. These receptors came from a man younger than 45 in good health.

V and J are TRBV29-1 and TRBJ2-1, with D perhaps assigned TRBD1 or TRBD2 (5 bases each). The CDR3 has 12 amino acids. CDR1 is SQVTM, CDR2 ANQGSEA, per germline. The CDR3 region has the DNA TGCACCGGGACCTCGTCCTACAATGAGCAGTTCTTC. This gives the protein CTGTSSYNEQFF.

This clonotype has only one observation. The rearrangement links TRBV3-1 to TRBJ2-5, with 7 nucleotides matching TRBD2. Germline CDR1 reads LGHDT; CDR2 reads YNNKEL (reference sequence). J was trimmed by 3 bases and V by 8 bases; bases with no gene match: 6. The CDR3 sequence is 13 residues long. The CDR3 spells CASVPGGKETQYF. CDR3 DNA: TGTGCCAGCGTTCCCGGGGGGAAAGAGACCCAGTACTTC.

The rearrangement uses TRBV10-2 and TRBJ2-5; 10 nucleotides line up with TRBD2. The end of the DNA is better explained by TRBJ2-7, so the J call may be wrong. Germline CDR1 WSHSY, CDR2 SAAADI. The CDR3 consists of 14 residues. CDR3 nucleotides: TGCGCCAGCAGGATAGCGGGGGGCCAGAGCGAGCAGTACTTC. Translation gives CASRIAGGQSEQYF.

This clonotype has just a few counts. The chain employs TRBV29-1 and TRBJ2-7, with D perhaps matching TRBD2 (5 bases). From germline, CDR1 is SQVTM and CDR2 ANQGSEA. Between the trimmed V and J ends, which lost 7 bases and 2 bases, there was a span of 18 bases. The CDR3 contains 14 residues. The CDR3 coding sequence is TGCAGCGCTATGCCGCGAGGGAATCCCTACGAGCAGTACTTC. Its protein product is CSAMPRGNPYEQYF.

The J gene is TRBJ2-7, the V gene TRBV6-2 or TRBV6-3; perhaps TRBD2 as D (5 bases). Per the germline V gene, CDR1 is MNHEY and CDR2 is SVGEGT. Trimming removed 6 bases from V and 4 bases from J, with 10 bases in between. The CDR3 totals 12 residues. The CDR3: CASSRGIYEQYF. CDR3 sequence (DNA): TGTGCCAGCAGCCGGGGAATATACGAGCAGTACTTC.

V gene TRBV28 combines with J gene TRBJ2-1; TRBD1 might be the D (7 bases). V was trimmed by 6 bases and J by 4 bases, leaving 13 bases between them. The CDR3 runs to 14 residues. CDR1 MDHEN and CDR2 SYDVKM come from the germline V gene. The CDR3 DNA is TGTGCCAGCAGCAGCGCGGGACAGTACAATGAGCAGTTCTTC. Amino acid sequence: CASSSAGQYNEQFF.

This clonotype came up once. The V call is TRBV20-1, the J call TRBJ2-7; D is perhaps TRBD2 (5 bases). V lost 0 bases and J lost 1, with 13 bases in between. CDR3 length equals 15 residues. Germline V lookup: CDR1 DFQATT, CDR2 SNEGSKA (reference sequence). The CDR3 coding sequence is TGCAGTGCTAGAGATAGTAGAGCGGCATCCTACGAGCAGTACTTC. Protein product: CSARDSRAASYEQYF.

The chain links TRBV20-1 to TRBJ2-1; 7 bases agree with TRBD2. CDR1 is DFQATT, CDR2 SNEGSKA, per germline (reference sequence). V shed 6 bases, J shed 8 bases, and the junction held 4 bases outside the gene matches. The CDR3 has 11 amino acids. CDR3: CSAPGGDEQFF. DNA for the CDR3: TGCAGTGCCCCGGGGGGAGATGAGCAGTTCTTC.

This clonotype turned up a few times. This chain connects TRBV2 to TRBJ2-7, with D tentatively TRBD1 (7 bases). CDR1 and CDR2 (germline): SNHLY, FYNNEI. V gave up 6 bases and J gave up 9 bases, with 15 bases separating them. This CDR3 is 12 amino acids long. The CDR3 region is CASSLLQGGQYF. The CDR3 DNA is TGTGCCAGCAGCCTACTCCAGGGGGGGCAGTACTTC.

This clonotype was seen a handful of times. The rearrangement joins TRBV12-3 or TRBV12-4 to TRBJ2-4, with 9 bases matching TRBD1. Germline trimming cut 3 bases from V and 10 bases from J; bases unmatched to any gene: 7. CDR3 length: 14 amino acids. The CDR3 DNA reads as TGTGCCAGCAGTTTCGGGGGACAGGGTGGAATTCAGTACTTC. It yields the protein CASSFGGQGGIQYF.

V gene TRBV7-2 combines with J gene TRBJ2-7; D is unresolved. Germline V CDR1 and CDR2: SGHTA, FQGNSA. Trimming stripped 5 bases from V and 3 bases from J, with 11 bases between. The length of the CDR3 is 13 residues. CDR3 loop: CASSLHNYYEQYF. CDR3 coding DNA: TGTGCCAGCAGCCTCCACAACTACTACGAGCAGTACTTC.

The V call is TRBV11-3, the J call TRBJ2-2; D not resolved. V was pared by 5 bases and J by 2 bases, with 6 bases between. CDR1 and CDR2 (germline): SGHNT, YENEEA. CDR3 size: 13 residues. The CDR3 here is CASSRRNTGELFF. The CDR3 bases are TGTGCCAGCAGCCGGAGAAACACCGGGGAGCTGTTTTTT. Complete variable domain (other parts from reference TRBV11-3 and TRBJ2-2): EAGVVQSPRYKIIEKKQPVAFWCNPISGHNTLYWYLQNLGQGPELLIRYENEEAVDDSQLPKDRFSAERLKGVDSTLKIQPAELGDSAVYLCASSRRNTGELFFGEGSRLTVL.

The V and J genes are TRBV7-2 and TRBJ2-3; D uncertain. Germline V gives CDR1 SGHTA, CDR2 FQGNSA. Trimming removed 6 bases from V and 1 base from J, with 11 bases in between. The CDR3 has 14 residues. The CDR3 DNA reads TGTGCCAGCAGGCTAGTGTTTGGCACAGATACGCAGTATTTT. This translates into CASRLVFGTDTQYF.

The chain couples TRBV7-9 to TRBJ2-6; D ambiguous. Trimming removed 5 bases from V and 4 bases from J, with 15 bases in between. The germline gives CDR1 SEHNR, CDR2 FQNEAQ (reference sequence). The CDR3 loop spans 16 amino acids. CDR3 nucleotide sequence: TGTGCCAGCAGCCTCGAAGGTCGCAGAGGGGCCAACGTCCTGACTTTC. This codes for CASSLEGRRGANVLTF.

Regarding this clonotype: Mismatch with germline at one junction end may stem from a read error. The chain recombines TRBV10-3 with TRBJ2-3; 7 nucleotides match TRBD1. CDR3 length: 15 amino acids. Germline CDR1 and CDR2: ENHRY and SYGVKD. DNA of the CDR3: TGTGCCATCAGTGAGGTGACAGGGAGCACAGATGCGCAGTATTTT. It specifies CAISEVTGSTDAQYF.

The rearrangement uses TRBV7-6 and TRBJ1-6; the D is unclear. Deletions cut 5 bases from V and 10 bases from J, with 15 bases between. CDR3 length: 14 residues. The germline V gene has CDR1 SGHVS and CDR2 FNYEAQ. The CDR3 DNA follows: TGTGCCAGCAGCGTAAACAGCGGCGGATCACCCCTCCACTTT. This translates into CASSVNSGGSPLHF.